These 32 T cell receptor beta chains originate from one sample sequenced in a study of metastatic and nonmetastatic thyroid tumors. No patient received treatment before thyroid surgery. From the PCR reads, TCRdb re-called clones with MiXCR. Among roughly 63,000 clones listed, around 16% were seen once. The sequencing sample was made of blood. Source of these receptors: a male donor with papillary thyroid cancer or a benign thyroid nodule (not recorded which). Some clones in this sample may be carry-over from other donors' samples.

Remarks on this clone: The junction and the germline gene differ at one end; a read error may be behind it. V usage is TRBV30 and J usage is TRBJ1-2; 7 bases are shared with TRBD1. The length of the CDR3 is 15 residues. Germline V gene lookup returns CDR1 GTSNPN and CDR2 SVGIG (reference sequence). The CDR3 DNA reads as TGTGCCTGGGGTGTCCTCGGGACAGCTAACTATGGCTACACCTTC. Translating gives CAWGVLGTANYGYTF.

This clone showed up many times. The chain recombines TRBV11-2 with TRBJ2-3; 7 bases are a match to TRBD2. The CDR3 covers 14 residues. V was pared by 2 bases and J by 1 base, with 0 bases of the junction left unmatched. Germline assignment: CDR1 SGHAT and CDR2 FQNNGV. The CDR3 nucleotides are TGTGCCAGCAGCTTACTAGCGGGCACAGATACGCAGTATTTT. Translated, it gives CASSLLAGTDTQYF.

The CDR3 loop reads CASSPPKSPGICTEKLFF. DNA for the CDR3: TGTGCCAGCTCACCGCCGAAATCACCGGGGATATGTACTGAAAAACTGTTTTTT. The V and J genes are TRBV18 and TRBJ1-4; unclear D gene. Germline loops: CDR1 KGHSH, CDR2 LQKENI. The CDR3 runs to 18 residues. V shed 3 bases and J shed 7 bases, with 24 bases lying between them.

This clone was recorded a few times. V and J are TRBV6-2 or TRBV6-3 and TRBJ2-7; 8 nucleotides match TRBD2. This CDR3 is 15 amino acids long. Germline CDR1 reads MNHEY; CDR2 reads SVGEGT. The chain's CDR3 is CASSYDPSGSYVQYV. The CDR3 DNA is TGTGCCAGCAGTTACGACCCTAGCGGGTCCTACGTGCAGTACGTC.

The rearrangement joins TRBV30 to TRBJ2-7; maybe TRBD1 (5 bases). Germline V gives CDR1 GTSNPN, CDR2 SVGIG (reference sequence). The CDR3 loop spans 11 amino acids. V gave up 5 bases and J gave up 3 bases, with 8 bases separating them. In DNA form, the CDR3 reads TGTGCCTGGCTACAGGACTACGAGCAGTACTTC. Encoded protein: CAWLQDYEQYF. Full variable domain (remainder filled in from reference TRBV30 and TRBJ2-7): SQTIHQWPATLVQPVGSPLSLECTVEGTSNPNLYWYRQAAGRGLQLLFYSVGIGQISSEVPQNLSASRPQDRQFILSSKKLLLSDSGFYLCAWLQDYEQYFGPGTRLTVT.

This clone was recorded a few times. This chain joins TRBV5-6 and TRBJ1-2, with no clear D. The CDR3 extends over 14 amino acids. Germline V gene lookup returns CDR1 SGHDT and CDR2 YYEEEE. Between the trimmed V and J ends, which lost 4 bases and 4 bases, there was a span of 14 bases. Written as DNA, the CDR3 is TGTGCCAGCAGCACCGGGTTTTCCTTCTATGGCTACACCTTC. It yields the protein CASSTGFSFYGYTF.

A word on this clone: Germline and junction disagree at one end, which may indicate a read error. This chain connects TRBV12-3 or TRBV12-4 to TRBJ2-2, with 7 nucleotides matching TRBD1. This CDR3 is 15 amino acids long. The CDR3 DNA is TGTGCCAGCAGCCCCGACAGGGCTAACACAGGGGAGATGTTTTTT. It encodes CASSPDRANTGEMFF.

The sample holds many counts of this clone. The chain recombines TRBV6-1 with TRBJ2-7; D may be TRBD1 (6 bases). The CDR3 covers 14 residues. The germline CDR1 and CDR2 sequences are MNHNS and SASEGT. Trimming pared 3 bases from V and 4 bases from J, leaving 13 bases between. Written as DNA, the CDR3 is TGTGCCAGCAGTGATCGAGGGACAACTTACGAGCAGTACGTC. This translates into CASSDRGTTYEQYV.

This clone was seen many times. The chain is built from TRBV7-9 and TRBJ2-1; 11 bases are a match to TRBD1. With 5 bases clipped from V and 6 bases from J, the junction kept 3 bases outside the gene matches. CDR3 length: 14 residues. CDR1 SEHNR and CDR2 FQNEAQ come from the germline V gene (reference sequence). DNA for the CDR3: TGTGCCAGCAGCCGGGACAGGGGGGTCAATGAGCAGTTCTTC. Translation: CASSRDRGVNEQFF.

By frequency in the sample, this clone is medium-sized. The chain is built from TRBV6-1 and TRBJ2-7, with 8 bases aligning to TRBD1. The length of the CDR3 is 15 residues. The V gene's germline CDR1 is MNHNS and CDR2 SASEGT. V lost 2 bases to trimming and J lost 2 bases; unmatched junction nucleotides: 5. The CDR3 nucleotides read TGTGCCAGCAGTGAATCGACAGGGGAGGCCTACGAGCAGTACGTC. This encodes CASSESTGEAYEQYV.

Turning to this clone: A much bigger clone sits one base away, suggesting this may be a read error. The same CDR3 is also encoded by other DNA sequences in this sample. This chain links TRBV4-3 with TRBJ1-1, with D possibly being TRBD1 (5 bases). CDR3 length: 16 amino acids. CDR1 is LGHNA, CDR2 YSLEER, per germline. CDR3 nucleotide sequence: TGCGCCAGCAGCCAAGCGTCGCAGGGCCAGAACACTGAGGCTTTCTTT. Its protein product is CASSQASQGQNTEAFF.

This clone was found many times. The chain joins TRBV28 to TRBJ1-5; 8 bases align to TRBD1. V gave up 3 bases and J gave up 2 bases; unmatched junction bases: 3. The CDR3 has 15 amino acids. Per the germline V gene, CDR1 is MDHEN and CDR2 is SYDVKM. In DNA, the CDR3 is TGTGCCAGCAGTTTTTCGGACAGGGGCAATCAGCCCCAGCATTTT. Translating it yields CASSFSDRGNQPQHF.

This clone was detected many times. The V call is TRBV28, the J call TRBJ2-3; 8 positions agree with TRBD2. V trimming: 5 bases; J trimming: 6 bases; junction bases outside the gene matches: 10. The length of the CDR3 is 15 residues. Germline V CDR1 and CDR2: MDHEN, SYDVKM. The CDR3 sequence is CASSPTGGTVDTQYF. CDR3 coding DNA: TGTGCCAGCAGTCCTACGGGAGGGACTGTGGATACGCAGTATTTT.

This clone was recorded many times. This chain connects TRBV7-3 to TRBJ2-3, with D perhaps matching TRBD2 (5 bases). The CDR3 extends over 15 amino acids. Deletions cut 4 bases from V and 5 bases from J, with 16 bases between. Germline-derived CDR1 and CDR2 are SGHTA and FQGTGA. The CDR3 nucleotides read TGTGCCAGCAGCTCTACGGGATCCAAGGGAGATACGCAGTATTTT. It yields the protein CASSSTGSKGDTQYF.

This clone was detected ten times or more. This chain uses TRBV19 with TRBJ2-1; 13 bases map to TRBD2. Per the germline V gene, CDR1 is LNHDA and CDR2 is SQIVND (reference sequence). J lost 6 bases, V lost 1 base, and 0 bases had no gene match. This CDR3 has 15 amino acids. CDR3 DNA: TGTGCCAGTAGTATAGGGACTAGCGGGAGCAATGAGCAGTTCTTC. Translating gives CASSIGTSGSNEQFF.

This clone was seen many times. This chain joins TRBV4-3 and TRBJ1-2; 8 bases align to TRBD1. CDR1 and CDR2 from the germline V gene are LGHNA and YSLEER. The V and J ends lost 0 bases and 3 bases, in that order; junction bases with no gene match: 3. The CDR3 has 15 amino acids. DNA for the CDR3: TGCGCCAGCAGCCAAGATAGGACAGGGTACTATGGCTACACCTTC. It specifies CASSQDRTGYYGYTF.

This clone was seen repeatedly, ten times or more. The rearrangement joins TRBV12-3 or TRBV12-4 to TRBJ1-6; D uncertain. The CDR3 is made up of 11 amino acids. V lost 3 bases and J lost 10, with 4 bases in between. The CDR3, as DNA: TGTGCCAGCAGTTTTGGGTCACCCCTCCACTTT. It translates to CASSFGSPLHF.

The V gene is TRBV5-1, the J gene TRBJ2-2; tentative D call: TRBD1 (6 bases). V shed 1 base and J shed 0 bases, with 7 bases lying between them. Per the germline V gene, CDR1 is SGHRS and CDR2 is YFSETQ. The CDR3 runs 15 residues. This CDR3 is CASSLTGSNTGELFF. The CDR3 DNA follows: TGCGCCAGCAGCTTGACAGGGTCGAACACCGGGGAGCTGTTTTTT.

This clone occurred many times. V is TRBV6-1 and J is TRBJ2-1, with TRBD1 identical over 10 bases. The V segment lost 5 bases and the J segment 2 bases; nucleotides outside the gene matches: 6. The germline CDR1 and CDR2 sequences are MNHNS and SASEGT. The CDR3 is 16 residues long. CDR3 loop: CASSRSGTGAYNEQFF. For the CDR3, the DNA is TGTGCCAGCAGTCGCTCCGGGACAGGGGCCTACAATGAGCAGTTCTTC.

This clone turned up a few times. The chain recombines TRBV20-1 with TRBJ1-1; no clear D. Deletions cut 6 bases from V and 3 bases from J, with 11 bases between. CDR1 and CDR2 from the germline V gene are DFQATT and SNEGSKA (reference sequence). The CDR3 covers 12 residues. The CDR3 protein is CSAGRGDTEAFF. CDR3 in DNA: TGCAGTGCCGGCAGAGGTGACACTGAAGCTTTCTTT.

This clone was counted ten times or more. The chain is built from TRBV7-2 and TRBJ2-3; D call uncertain. Trimming removed 1 base from V and 4 bases from J, with 9 bases in between. Germline V gene lookup returns CDR1 SGHTA and CDR2 FQGNSA. This CDR3 has 14 amino acids. The DNA of the CDR3 is TGTGCCAGCAGCTTAGGTGTCTTTGCAGATACGCAGTATTTT. Amino acids: CASSLGVFADTQYF.

At least ten counts were recorded for this clone. The chain employs TRBV11-2 and TRBJ2-3, with a tentative D call TRBD2 (5 bases). The CDR3 is 15 amino acids. V was shortened by 5 bases and J by 3 bases, with 15 bases between the two germline ends. CDR1 and CDR2 (germline): SGHAT, FQNNGV. CDR3 bases: TGTGCCAGCAGCCCGAGACTAATTAGAACAGATACGCAGTATTTT. Its translation: CASSPRLIRTDTQYF.

This clone was picked up a small number of times. This chain joins TRBV6-1 and TRBJ2-7; 8 nucleotides match TRBD2. Losses at the gene ends were 7 bases for V and 0 bases for J; bases not matched to a gene: 14. The CDR3 has 17 residues. Germline-derived CDR1 and CDR2 are MNHNS and SASEGT. In DNA, the CDR3 is TGTGCCAGCATGGAACTAGCGGTAGGGCAGGCCTCCTACGAGCAGTACGTC. It codes for CASMELAVGQASYEQYV.

This clone was observed many times. The CDR3 sequence: CASSQAYEQYF. CDR3 in DNA: TGTGCCAGCAGTCAGGCCTACGAGCAGTACTTC. The chain combines TRBV6-1 with TRBJ2-7; D remains ambiguous. Trimming removed 5 bases from V and 2 bases from J, with 4 bases in between. CDR1 MNHNS and CDR2 SASEGT come from the germline V gene. This CDR3 contains 11 residues.

In this sample, this clone turned up a few times. This may be a read error: a much more frequent sequence differs by one nucleotide. Other DNA sequences in the sample encode the same CDR3. The chain links TRBV28 to TRBJ2-2; 13 bases map to TRBD2. This CDR3 has 15 residues. Germline V lookup: CDR1 MDHEN, CDR2 SYDVKM. After removal of 6 bases from V and 11 bases from J, the junction contained 9 bases not matched to a gene. CDR3 amino acids: CASSAGTSGNGELFF. The CDR3 DNA reads as TGTGCCAGCAGCGCAGGGACTAGCGGGAACGGAGAGCTGTTTTTT.

There are a few counts of this clone. Sequence at one end of the junction differs from germline and may be a read error. Other DNA sequences within the sample encode an identical CDR3. The chain couples TRBV9 to TRBJ2-5; 16 bases match TRBD2. This CDR3 is 19 amino acids long. The germline gives CDR1 SGDLS, CDR2 YYNGEE. CDR3 DNA sequence: TGTGCTAGCAGCCAGACCGGGACTAGCGGGAGGGAGGGGCAAGAGACCCAGTACTTC. Its protein product is CASSQTGTSGREGQETQYF.

This clone was seen at least ten times. V is TRBV27 and J is TRBJ2-1; TRBD1 aligns across 8 bases. V lost 2 bases and J lost 6; bases outside the gene matches: 6. CDR1 and CDR2 (germline): MNHEY, SMNVEV (reference sequence). The CDR3 is 15 amino acids. Here the CDR3 reads CASSLTSGGINEQFF. The CDR3 nucleotides read TGTGCCAGCAGTTTAACGTCAGGGGGCATCAATGAGCAGTTCTTC.

This clone was seen repeatedly, ten times or more. This chain joins TRBV20-1 and TRBJ2-7; D is undetermined. Trimming took 1 base from V and 0 from J, leaving 10 bases between them. Germline V gene sequence: CDR1 DFQATT, CDR2 SNEGSKA (reference sequence). The CDR3 contains 14 residues. The CDR3 DNA follows: TGCAGTGCTAGAGGTCAGATTAACTCCTACGAGCAGTACGTC. Protein sequence: CSARGQINSYEQYV.

There are many counts of this clone. The chain couples TRBV9 to TRBJ2-1; 14 bases are a match to TRBD2. Per the germline V gene, CDR1 is SGDLS and CDR2 is YYNGEE. The J segment lost 9 bases and the V segment lost 3 bases, leaving 5 bases of the junction unmatched. This CDR3 is built from 15 residues. The CDR3 coding sequence is TGTGCCAGCAGCGAGACTAGCGGGAGGGCCGGTGAGCAGTTCTTC. This codes for CASSETSGRAGEQFF.

The V gene is TRBV20-1, the J gene TRBJ1-2, with a tentative D call TRBD1 (6 bases). V shed 4 bases and J shed 8 bases, with 17 bases lying between them. CDR1 and CDR2 (germline): DFQATT, SNEGSKA (reference sequence). This CDR3 is built from 13 residues. The CDR3 region is CSAIIDRFDGYTF. The CDR3 DNA sequence: TGCAGTGCTATAATAGACAGGTTCGACGGCTACACCTTC.

The CDR3 nucleotides are TGCAGTGCTAGAGATAACCGGGCGGACTATGGCTACACCTTC. Its protein product is CSARDNRADYGYTF. The J gene is TRBJ1-2, the V gene TRBV20-1; D gene ambiguous. The germline CDR1 and CDR2 sequences are DFQATT and SNEGSKA (reference sequence). The CDR3 is 14 amino acids. Deletions cut 0 bases from V and 3 bases from J, with 11 bases between.

Many counts were recorded for this clone. The J gene is TRBJ1-2, the V gene TRBV5-1, with D perhaps matching TRBD1 (5 bases). V lost 3 bases and J lost 4, with 13 bases in between. CDR3 length: 14 amino acids. Germline V gives CDR1 SGHRS, CDR2 YFSETQ. The CDR3 reads CASSSRQKAYGYTF. The DNA of the CDR3 is TGCGCCAGCAGCTCTCGACAGAAGGCCTATGGCTACACCTTC.